The sequence of this TCR beta chain was determined in a study of brain T cells in children with intractable seizures (dated by TCRdb to the early 2020s). With respect to the entire study: A NanoString immunology panel was first used to screen resected brain tissue from around 55 pediatric epilepsy surgery cases for immune gene transcripts. Among the roughly 12 selected surgery cases, pre-surgery blood was additionally sequenced for eight, leaving four cases with brain tissue only. The paper as a whole reports these results and caveats: Viral specificity was inferred only from CDR3 sequence similarity, and patients' HCMV serostatus was unknown. Because sequencing depth was different between pre-surgery and post-surgery blood, clones absent from the pre-surgery sample may reflect undersampling.

Comments on this clone: No cognate antigen has been identified for it. No clone much larger than this one lies a single base away; base qualities are absent.

Taken with the paper, the label for time point translates to: resected brain tissue, or blood drawn just prior to surgery. Surgery cases with the highest brain T cell transcript signatures were selected for TCR beta chain sequencing of brain tissue and, where available, blood. Before surgery, the patients had been given at least one anti-epileptic drug. TCR-sequenced patients were children with drug-resistant epilepsy due to tuberous sclerosis complex, focal cortical dysplasia, Rasmussen encephalitis or hemimegalencephaly. Blood samples were drawn just before the epilepsy surgery. Bulk genomic DNA was isolated from unsorted brain tissue and whole blood using the Monarch genomic DNA purification kit. The immunoSEQ assay was applied to genomic DNA to generate the TCR beta chain sequences. On the study's bioinformatics: CDR3 sequences not starting with the conserved framework cysteine at position 104 were manually removed. Clonality was calculated as one minus the normalized Shannon's Diversity Index, with values ranging from 0 (maximal diversity) to 1 (oligoclonal). To check whether a given CDR3 had different frequencies in two samples, for example brain versus blood, chi-squared comparison-of-proportions tests were used. Public clonotypes were identified through searches of immuneACCESS, and similarity to known antiviral clonotypes was evaluated with the VDJdb browser. TCRdb's version of the immuneACCESS table is confined to in-frame rearrangements and falls short of the full clone set. An unresolved V gene accounts for under half of the shortfall where checked; the remainder is of unknown origin. Clone size and the V and J calls come from that table; the DNA yielded D and trimming. For this sample there are roughly 80,000 clones; around nine tenths appear just once. Of the sample, less than 30% falls within the top ten clones.

The CDR3, cysteine through phenylalanine, is 12 amino acids long. Of all the DNA, just the CDR3 is kept, 36 bases in frame from base 1. V is clipped by 4 bases and J by 2 bases, and the sequence between their germline boundaries is 5 bases long. The germline V gene (reference sequence) gives CDR1 as LNHDA and CDR2 as SQIVND. The source of this sequence is a girl aged 2 to 10 with Rasmussen encephalitis and intractable seizures. The chain is assembled from TRBV19 and TRBJ1-1, with the D gene uncertain. The material sequenced was peripheral blood, taken at surgery. The CDR3 here reads CASSTANTEAFF. The nucleotide sequence reads as follows: TGTGCCAGTAGTACAGCCAACACTGAAGCTTTCTTT.